Shown below are 16 T cell receptor beta chains from a single sample sequenced in a study of blood T cells in healthy people across ages. With a J-beta primer mix and a sample-barcoded 5' primer, a second PCR ran about 7 to 12 cycles. TCRdb processed the 5' RACE reads anew with MiXCR; each CDR3 protein has one entry. The sample has roughly 1.7 million distinct CDR3 sequences, approximately 32% seen once; the top ten hold around 10%. Sequencing was carried out using blood. The receptors come from a woman under 40 in good health.

This clonotype has ten or more counts. V and J are TRBV18 and TRBJ2-7; D is unclear. This CDR3 has 15 residues. The ends were cut back, 0 bases at V and 0 bases at J, with 9 bases in the middle. The V gene's germline CDR1 is KGHSH and CDR2 LQKENI. CDR3 nucleotides: TGTGCCAGCTCACCACCAGGCGAATCCTCCTACGAGCAGTACTTC. Translated, it gives CASSPPGESSYEQYF.

In this sample, this clonotype turned up a few times. The chain recombines TRBV9 with TRBJ1-2; 9 bases are a match to TRBD1. The junction had 13 bases not matched to a gene; V was cut back by 5 bases and J by 8 bases. This CDR3 is 15 amino acids long. Germline assignment: CDR1 SGDLS and CDR2 YYNGEE. This CDR3 is CASSSSMGTGPGYTF. DNA of the CDR3: TGTGCCAGCAGTTCATCGATGGGGACAGGGCCCGGCTACACCTTC.

The rearrangement joins TRBV11-2 to TRBJ2-3; 7 bases align to TRBD2. J was trimmed by 5 bases and V by 5 bases; bases with no gene match: 7. CDR1 and CDR2 (germline): SGHAT, FQNNGV. The CDR3 consists of 14 residues. CDR3 DNA sequence: TGTGCCAGCAGCCCGACTAGCTCCCGAGATACGCAGTATTTT. This sequence encodes CASSPTSSRDTQYF.

This clonotype was found a few times. The chain links TRBV10-3 to TRBJ1-2; 11 bases match TRBD1. Germline V CDR1 and CDR2: ENHRY, SYGVKD. V dropped 7 bases and J dropped 3; count of bases not matched to a gene: 1. The CDR3 spans 13 residues. The CDR3 spells CAIMGQGDYGYTF. The CDR3 region has the DNA TGTGCCATCATGGGACAGGGGGACTATGGCTACACCTTC.

Notes on this clonotype: The junction departs from germline at one end; a sequencing error may be responsible. This chain joins TRBV5-1 and TRBJ1-1; D unresolved. CDR3 length: 13 residues. Looked up from germline, CDR1 is SGHRS and CDR2 is YFSETQ. As DNA, the CDR3 is TGCGCCAGCAGCTTGGCACCGAACACTGTAGCTTTCTTT. This translates into CASSLAPNTVAFF. The full variable domain, in which reference TRBV5-1 and TRBJ1-1 provide the parts outside the CDR3, is KAGVTQTPRYLIKTRGQQVTLSCSPISGHRSVSWYQQTPGQGLQFLFEYFSETQRNKGNFPGRFSGRQFSNSRSEMNVSTLELGDSALYLCASSLAPNTVAFFGQGTRLTVV.

This clonotype was detected only a few times. The genes are TRBV7-9 and TRBJ2-3, with TRBD2 as a possible D gene (6 bases). The CDR3 is 13 amino acids. V gave up 3 bases and J gave up 7 bases, with 11 bases separating them. Germline V lookup: CDR1 SEHNR, CDR2 FQNEAQ (reference sequence). DNA of the CDR3: TGTGCCAGCAGCTTTCCTACTAGCTATACGCAGTATTTT. This encodes CASSFPTSYTQYF. The variable domain in full, with the rest retrieved from reference TRBV7-9 and TRBJ2-3, is DTGVSQNPRHKITKRGQNVTFRCDPISEHNRLYWYRQTLGQGPEFLTYFQNEAQLEKSRLLSDRFSAERPKGSFSTLEIQRTEQGDSAMYLCASSFPTSYTQYFGPGTRLTVL.

The V gene is TRBV20-1, the J gene TRBJ2-5; the D gene is possibly TRBD1 (6 bases). V lost 3 bases to trimming and J lost 4 bases, with 12 bases between them. The length of the CDR3 is 13 residues. CDR1 and CDR2 (germline): DFQATT, SNEGSKA (reference sequence). The CDR3 here is CSASEARGETQYF. The CDR3 region has the DNA TGCAGTGCTAGTGAGGCCAGGGGAGAGACCCAGTACTTC.

This clonotype was found many times. The gene calls are TRBV29-1 and TRBJ2-7; D uncertain. V lost 5 bases and J 0 bases, leaving 8 bases between the germline ends. Germline CDR1 SQVTM, CDR2 ANQGSEA. The CDR3 is made up of 12 amino acids. Here the CDR3 DNA reads TGCAGCGTTCTGGAGAGCTCCTACGAGCAGTACTTC. This codes for CSVLESSYEQYF.

For this clonotype: A clone one base away is much larger, so this may be a read error. The gene calls are TRBV29-1 and TRBJ2-1; tentatively, D is TRBD2 (5 bases). CDR1 and CDR2 (germline): SQVTM, ANQGSEA. This CDR3 is built from 12 residues. The CDR3 coding sequence is TGCAGCGCCCTAGGGAGCTACGATGAGCAGTTCTTC. Its protein product is CSALGSYDEQFF.

Regarding this clonotype: One junction end does not reproduce the germline sequence, and a read error may be involved. The chain links TRBV5-6 to TRBJ2-5, with D perhaps being TRBD1 or TRBD2 (6 bases each). The CDR3 consists of 16 residues. Germline lookup yields CDR1 SGHDT and CDR2 YYEEEE. CDR3 sequence (DNA): TGTGCCAGCAACTTGAGGGTCGGGGGCTACCAAGAGACCCAGTACTTC. This encodes CASNLRVGGYQETQYF. Looking up the rest from reference TRBV5-6 and TRBJ2-5 gives the full variable domain: DAGVTQSPTHLIKTRGQQVTLRCSPKSGHDTVSWYQQALGQGPQFIFQYYEEEERQRGNFPDRFSGHQFPNYSSELNVNALLLGDSALYLCASNLRVGGYQETQYFGPGTRLLVL.

V gene TRBV30 combines with J gene TRBJ2-7; the D gene is possibly TRBD2 (5 bases). Trimming shortened V by 0 bases and J by 5 bases, and 11 bases separated the two germline ends. This CDR3 region has 13 residues. The germline V gene has CDR1 GTSNPN and CDR2 SVGIG (reference sequence). The CDR3: CAWSVTVGDEQYF. The CDR3 nucleotides read TGTGCCTGGAGTGTAACCGTCGGGGACGAGCAGTACTTC.

This clonotype was observed many times. This could be a read error, since a much larger clone is one nucleotide away. The V call is TRBV12-3 or TRBV12-4, the J call TRBJ2-1; D possibly matches TRBD1 or TRBD2 (6 bases each). The V end was cut by 4 bases, the J end by 8 bases, with 15 bases between. This CDR3 region has 14 residues. The CDR3 nucleotides read TGTGCCAGCAGTTGCGGGGCTGGGGGCGATGAGCAGTTCTTC. It codes for CASSCGAGGDEQFF.

On this clonotype itself: The junction does not match germline at one end; this may be a read error. The rearrangement links TRBV10-3 to TRBJ2-1, with 7 nucleotides matching TRBD1. In germline, CDR1 is ENHRY, CDR2 SYGVKD. The CDR3 runs to 15 residues. CDR3 protein: CAIGEFQQGFNEQFF. CDR3 coding DNA: TGTGCCATCGGTGAGTTTCAACAGGGGTTCAATGAGCAGTTCTTC.

This sequence joins TRBV24-1 and TRBJ1-1, with TRBD1 as a possible D gene (6 bases). CDR3 length: 11 residues. Germline CDR1 and CDR2: KGHDR and SFDVKD. V lost 10 bases and J lost 8, with 13 bases in between. The chain's CDR3 is CATGGAGEAFF. CDR3 nucleotides: TGTGCCACTGGGGGGGCAGGAGAAGCTTTCTTT.

The rearrangement uses TRBV6-1 and TRBJ1-2; D is uncertain. The CDR3 sequence is 15 residues long. Trimming removed 2 bases from V and 9 bases from J, with 19 bases in between. Germline V gene sequence: CDR1 MNHNS, CDR2 SASEGT. In DNA form, the CDR3 reads TGTGCCAGCAGTGAAAGTTGGAGTGGGCCTGGACGCTACACCTTC. Translating gives CASSESWSGPGRYTF.

The chain combines TRBV20-1 with TRBJ2-7, with no clear D. The CDR3 runs to 15 residues. Per the germline V gene, CDR1 is DFQATT and CDR2 is SNEGSKA (reference sequence). The ends were cut back, 0 bases at V and 2 bases at J, with 14 bases in the middle. The CDR3 DNA reads as TGCAGTGCTAGAGACCCGGGCTCGTCTACCTACGAGCAGTACTTC. This gives the protein CSARDPGSSTYEQYF.